This T cell receptor beta chain was captured by sequencing in a study of blood T cell repertoires in COVID-19. In the original workflow: Researchers report that nucleated cell counts were estimated from reference gene primer amplification. Produced via immunoSEQ multiplex PCR; TCRdb's table is partial and in-frame only. D and trimming come from the DNA, and the V and J calls and clone size come from that table. The sample lists some 150,000 clones; 88% were seen once. In the case of this clone: One end of the junction varies from germline; a read error may be responsible.

This CDR3 region has 17 residues. The genes are TRBV23-1 and TRBJ1-6; 9 nucleotides agree with TRBD1. TRBV23-1 belongs to the ORF category, with a function that is uncertain. The clonotype originates from a woman in her 70s with acute or convalescent COVID-19. Sequenced sample: peripheral blood. CDR3 sequence reads: CASRQFPQGAGNSPLHF. In DNA, the CDR3 is TGCGCCAGCAGGCAATTTCCACAGGGGGCAGGTAATTCACCCCTCCACTTT.